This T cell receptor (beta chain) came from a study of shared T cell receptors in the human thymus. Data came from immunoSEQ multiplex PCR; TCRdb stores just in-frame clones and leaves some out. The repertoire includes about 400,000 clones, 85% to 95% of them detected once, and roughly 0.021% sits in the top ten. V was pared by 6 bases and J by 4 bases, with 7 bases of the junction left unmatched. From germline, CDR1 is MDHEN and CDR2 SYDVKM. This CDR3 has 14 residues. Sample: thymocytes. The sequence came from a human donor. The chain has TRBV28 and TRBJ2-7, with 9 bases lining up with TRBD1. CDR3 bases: TGTGCCAGCAGCCGCCGGACAGGGGAATACGAGCAGTACTTC. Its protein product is CASSRRTGEYEQYF.